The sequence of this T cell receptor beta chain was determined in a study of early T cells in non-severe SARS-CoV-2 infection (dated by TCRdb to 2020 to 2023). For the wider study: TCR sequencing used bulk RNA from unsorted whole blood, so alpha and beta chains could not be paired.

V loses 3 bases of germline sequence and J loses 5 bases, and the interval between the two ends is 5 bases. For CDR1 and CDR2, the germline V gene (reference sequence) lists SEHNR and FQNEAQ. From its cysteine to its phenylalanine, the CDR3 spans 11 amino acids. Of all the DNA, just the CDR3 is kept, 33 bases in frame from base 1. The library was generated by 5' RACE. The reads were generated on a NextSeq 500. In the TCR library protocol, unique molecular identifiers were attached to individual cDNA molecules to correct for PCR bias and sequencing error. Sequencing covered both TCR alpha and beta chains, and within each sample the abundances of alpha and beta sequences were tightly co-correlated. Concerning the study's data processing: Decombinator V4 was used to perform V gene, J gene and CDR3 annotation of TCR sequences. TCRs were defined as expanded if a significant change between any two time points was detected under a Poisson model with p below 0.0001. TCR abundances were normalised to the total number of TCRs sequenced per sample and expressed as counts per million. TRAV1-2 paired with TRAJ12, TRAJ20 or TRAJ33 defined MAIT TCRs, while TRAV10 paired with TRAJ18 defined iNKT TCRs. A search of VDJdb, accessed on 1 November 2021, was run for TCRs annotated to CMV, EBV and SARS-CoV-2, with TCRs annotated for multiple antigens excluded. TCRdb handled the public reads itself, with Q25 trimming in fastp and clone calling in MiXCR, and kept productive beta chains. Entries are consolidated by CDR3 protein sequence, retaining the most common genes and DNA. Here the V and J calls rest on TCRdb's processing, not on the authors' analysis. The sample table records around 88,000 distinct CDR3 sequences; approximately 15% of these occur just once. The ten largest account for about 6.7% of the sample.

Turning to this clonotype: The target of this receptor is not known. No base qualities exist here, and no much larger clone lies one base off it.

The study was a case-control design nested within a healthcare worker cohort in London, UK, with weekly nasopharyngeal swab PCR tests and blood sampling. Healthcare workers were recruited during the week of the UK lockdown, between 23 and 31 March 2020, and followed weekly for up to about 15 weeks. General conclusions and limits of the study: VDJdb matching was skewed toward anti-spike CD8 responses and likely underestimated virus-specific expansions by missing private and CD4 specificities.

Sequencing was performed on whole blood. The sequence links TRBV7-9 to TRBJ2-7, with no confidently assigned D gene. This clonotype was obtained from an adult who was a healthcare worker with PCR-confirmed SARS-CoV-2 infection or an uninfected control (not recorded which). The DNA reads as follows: TGTGCCAGCAGCTTGAGGAACGAGCAGTACTTC. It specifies CASSLRNEQYF.